This T cell receptor (beta chain) appears in the sequencing data of a study of blood T cell repertoires in COVID-19. Overall study: Italy, Spain and the United States were the sources of the convalescent and acute COVID-19 samples. The cDNA or gDNA used as material had been derived from T cells, B-cell-depleted T cells, or PBMCs.

The CDR3 totals 15 residues. V shed 3 bases, J shed 5 bases, and the junction held 8 bases outside the gene matches. Per germline, CDR1 MNHNS and CDR2 SASEGT. Per the original data handling: Estimated nucleated cell counts came from reference gene primer amplification. Generated by immunoSEQ multiplex PCR, the TCRdb table keeps only in-frame clones and is missing some. Clonal size and the V and J genes are those of that table, whereas D and trimming came from the DNA. This table holds 250,000 or so clones, about 90% found once. In this sample, this clone turned up a few times. The receptor comes from a woman aged 60 to 75 with acute or convalescent COVID-19. Sequenced material: peripheral blood. V usage is TRBV6-1 and J usage is TRBJ1-2, with 8 positions matching TRBD1. This CDR3 is CASSERDRLSYGYTF. The CDR3 DNA sequence: TGTGCCAGCAGTGAGCGGGACAGGTTATCGTATGGCTACACCTTC.